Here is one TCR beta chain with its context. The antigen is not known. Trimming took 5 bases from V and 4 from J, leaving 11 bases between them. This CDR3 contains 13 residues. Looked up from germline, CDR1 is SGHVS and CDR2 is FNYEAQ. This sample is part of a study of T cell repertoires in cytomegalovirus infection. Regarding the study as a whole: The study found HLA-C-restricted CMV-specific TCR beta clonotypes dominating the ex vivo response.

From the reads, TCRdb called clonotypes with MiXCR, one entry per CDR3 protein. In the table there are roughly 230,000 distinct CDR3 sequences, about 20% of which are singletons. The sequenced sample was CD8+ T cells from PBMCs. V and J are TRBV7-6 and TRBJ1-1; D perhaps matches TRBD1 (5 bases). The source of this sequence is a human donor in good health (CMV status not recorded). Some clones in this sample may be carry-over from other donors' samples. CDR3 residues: CASSPVGATEAFF. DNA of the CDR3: TGTGCCAGCAGCCCTGTTGGGGCCACTGAAGCTTTCTTT.